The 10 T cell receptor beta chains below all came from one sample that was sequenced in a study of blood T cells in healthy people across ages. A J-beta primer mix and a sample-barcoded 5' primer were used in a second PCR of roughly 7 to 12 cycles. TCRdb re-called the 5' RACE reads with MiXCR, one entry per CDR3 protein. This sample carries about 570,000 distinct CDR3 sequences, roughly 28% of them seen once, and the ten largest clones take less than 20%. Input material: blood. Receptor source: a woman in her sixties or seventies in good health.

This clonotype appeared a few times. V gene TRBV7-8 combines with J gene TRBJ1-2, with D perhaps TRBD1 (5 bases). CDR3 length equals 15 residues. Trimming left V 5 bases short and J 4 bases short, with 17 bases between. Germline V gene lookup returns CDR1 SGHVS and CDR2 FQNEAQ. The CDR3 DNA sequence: TGTGCCAGCAGCCCGGCCAAAGGGGTTGGCTATGGCTACACCTTC. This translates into CASSPAKGVGYGYTF.

CDR3 in DNA: TGTGCCAGCAGCGAGGGACAGGTTCTACTCATTAGCACAGATACGCAGTATTTT. Protein product: CASSEGQVLLISTDTQYF. The chain is built from TRBV6-1 and TRBJ2-3; 8 positions agree with TRBD1. Germline CDR1 reads MNHNS; CDR2 reads SASEGT. This CDR3 has 18 amino acids. V lost 6 bases and J lost 0; bases outside the gene matches: 14.

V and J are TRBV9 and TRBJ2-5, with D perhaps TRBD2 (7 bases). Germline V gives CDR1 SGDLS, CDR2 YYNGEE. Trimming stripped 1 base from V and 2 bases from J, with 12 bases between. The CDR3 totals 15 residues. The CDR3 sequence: CASSVMGGLQETQYF. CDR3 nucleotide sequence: TGTGCCAGCAGCGTAATGGGGGGGCTTCAAGAGACCCAGTACTTC.

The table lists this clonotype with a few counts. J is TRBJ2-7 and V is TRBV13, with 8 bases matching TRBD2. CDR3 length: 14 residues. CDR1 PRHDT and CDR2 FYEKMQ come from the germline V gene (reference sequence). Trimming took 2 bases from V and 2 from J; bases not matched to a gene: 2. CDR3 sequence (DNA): TGTGCCAGCAGCTTACGAGCGGGAGCCTACGAGCAGTACTTC. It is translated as CASSLRAGAYEQYF. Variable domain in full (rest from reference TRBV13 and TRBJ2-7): AAGVIQSPRHLIKEKRETATLKCYPIPRHDTVYWYQQGPGQDPQFLISFYEKMQSDKGSIPDRFSAQQFSDYHSELNMSSLELGDSALYFCASSLRAGAYEQYFGPGTRLTVT.

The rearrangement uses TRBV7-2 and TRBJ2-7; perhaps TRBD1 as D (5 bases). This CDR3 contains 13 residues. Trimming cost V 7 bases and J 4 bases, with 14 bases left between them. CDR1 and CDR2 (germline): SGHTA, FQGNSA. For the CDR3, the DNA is TGTGCCAGCAACCCCCCAGGGCTTTACGAGCAGTACTTC. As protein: CASNPPGLYEQYF.

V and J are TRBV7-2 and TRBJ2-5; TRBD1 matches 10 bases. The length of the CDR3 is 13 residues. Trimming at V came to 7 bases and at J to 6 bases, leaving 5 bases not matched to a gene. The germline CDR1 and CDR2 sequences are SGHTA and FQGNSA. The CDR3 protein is CASTTGGGKTQYF. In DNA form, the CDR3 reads TGTGCCAGCACGACAGGGGGCGGTAAGACCCAGTACTTC.

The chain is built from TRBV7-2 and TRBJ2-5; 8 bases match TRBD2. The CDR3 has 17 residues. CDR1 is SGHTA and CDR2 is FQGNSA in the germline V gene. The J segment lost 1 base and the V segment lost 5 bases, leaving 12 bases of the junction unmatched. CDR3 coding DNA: TGTGCCAGCAGCCCGCTGACGGGCGGGGGGATCCAAGAGACCCAGTACTTC. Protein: CASSPLTGGGIQETQYF.

The CDR3 here is CASSPLTSGTYNEQFF. The CDR3 nucleotides are TGTGCCAGCAGTCCCCTGACTAGCGGGACTTACAATGAGCAGTTCTTC. V is TRBV27 and J is TRBJ2-1; TRBD2 matches 11 bases. The CDR3 spans 16 residues. In germline, CDR1 is MNHEY, CDR2 SMNVEV (reference sequence). V shed 5 bases and J 4 bases; nucleotides not matched to a gene: 7.

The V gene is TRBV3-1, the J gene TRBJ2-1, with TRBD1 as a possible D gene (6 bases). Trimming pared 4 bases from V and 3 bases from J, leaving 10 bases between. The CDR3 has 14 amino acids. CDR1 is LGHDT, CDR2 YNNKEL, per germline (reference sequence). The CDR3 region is CASSRQDVYNEQFF. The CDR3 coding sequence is TGTGCCAGCAGCCGACAGGATGTCTACAATGAGCAGTTCTTC.

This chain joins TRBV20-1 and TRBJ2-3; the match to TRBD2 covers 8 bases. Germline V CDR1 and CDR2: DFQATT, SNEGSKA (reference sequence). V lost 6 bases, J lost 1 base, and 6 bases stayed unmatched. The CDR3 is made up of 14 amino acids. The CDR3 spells CSAYSSGRTDTQYF. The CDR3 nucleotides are TGCAGTGCCTATTCTAGCGGGCGCACAGATACGCAGTATTTT.